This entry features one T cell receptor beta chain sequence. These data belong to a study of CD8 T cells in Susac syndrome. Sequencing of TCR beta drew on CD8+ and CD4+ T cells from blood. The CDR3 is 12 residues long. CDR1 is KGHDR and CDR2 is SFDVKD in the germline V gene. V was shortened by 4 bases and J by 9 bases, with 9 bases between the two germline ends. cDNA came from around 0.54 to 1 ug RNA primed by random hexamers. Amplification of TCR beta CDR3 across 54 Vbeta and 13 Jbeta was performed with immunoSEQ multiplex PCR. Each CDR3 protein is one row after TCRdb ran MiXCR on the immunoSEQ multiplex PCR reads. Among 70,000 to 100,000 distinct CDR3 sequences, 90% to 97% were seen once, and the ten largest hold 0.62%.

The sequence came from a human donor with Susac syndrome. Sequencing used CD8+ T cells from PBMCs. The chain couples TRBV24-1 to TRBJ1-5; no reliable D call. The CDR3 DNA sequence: TGTGCCACCAGTGACCTAGGAACGCCCCAGCATTTT. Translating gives CATSDLGTPQHF.